This entry is about one T cell receptor (beta chain). This receptor's antigen is unknown. Base-call qualities are not available, and no considerably larger clone is one nucleotide away. For sequencing, an Illumina HiSeq 2500 was employed. Quantitative 5'-RACE with molecular barcodes was used to prepare TCR beta libraries. Per the original workflow: A new computational method, built on a probabilistic model of VDJ rearrangement, was used to identify disease-linked TCR variants. The public reads were quality trimmed at Q25 with fastp and then assembled into clones with MiXCR by TCRdb, keeping productive beta chains. Merged by CDR3 protein, the rows form single entries marked with the most common genes and DNA. TCRdb, rather than the study authors, made the V and J calls. Across this sample there are around 890,000 distinct CDR3 sequences, with 10% to 15% seen only once. The biggest ten clones account for approximately 0.46% of the sample.

The data belong to a study of CD8 T cells in ankylosing spondylitis (dated by TCRdb to the late 2010s). Looking at the study overall: The study profiled T cell receptor beta repertoires in healthy donors and ankylosing spondylitis patients to find disease-linked TCR variants. Peripheral blood samples were taken, and synovial fluid was additionally collected from ankylosing spondylitis patients. In total, the full study cohort was made up of over a hundred healthy donors and 25 to 30 ankylosing spondylitis patients.

What the work shows at the level of the full study, not this receptor alone: Some TCR beta motif variants had previously been reported in synovial fluid and blood of reactive arthritis patients, which suggested common disease-initiation mechanisms. Blood from ankylosing spondylitis patients appeared to be characterized by a TCR beta motif made up of 8 or 9 highly homologous amino acid variants. The disease-linked clones were reported as significantly enriched in matched synovial fluid samples from ankylosing spondylitis patients. In peripheral blood, the disease-linked clones were found at relatively low frequencies and had a CD8+ phenotype.

The CDR3 has 16 amino acids, counting the end cysteine and phenylalanine. Only the CDR3 part of the read is kept: 48 bases, read in frame from the first base. Trimming takes 1 base off V and 8 bases off J; junction bases not matched to a gene: 7. Per the germline V gene (reference sequence), DFQATT is the CDR1 and SNEGSKA is the CDR2. The receptor chain draws on TRBV20-1 and TRBJ2-1, and 14 junctional nucleotides match TRBD2. The origin of this receptor is a male donor with ankylosing spondylitis. The sequenced sample consisted of blood, either unsorted or a sorted T cell fraction (not recorded which). The DNA sequence reads TGCAGTGCTAGAGGGGGACTAGCGGGAGAGGGCGATGAGCAGTTCTTC. It is translated as CSARGGLAGEGDEQFF.